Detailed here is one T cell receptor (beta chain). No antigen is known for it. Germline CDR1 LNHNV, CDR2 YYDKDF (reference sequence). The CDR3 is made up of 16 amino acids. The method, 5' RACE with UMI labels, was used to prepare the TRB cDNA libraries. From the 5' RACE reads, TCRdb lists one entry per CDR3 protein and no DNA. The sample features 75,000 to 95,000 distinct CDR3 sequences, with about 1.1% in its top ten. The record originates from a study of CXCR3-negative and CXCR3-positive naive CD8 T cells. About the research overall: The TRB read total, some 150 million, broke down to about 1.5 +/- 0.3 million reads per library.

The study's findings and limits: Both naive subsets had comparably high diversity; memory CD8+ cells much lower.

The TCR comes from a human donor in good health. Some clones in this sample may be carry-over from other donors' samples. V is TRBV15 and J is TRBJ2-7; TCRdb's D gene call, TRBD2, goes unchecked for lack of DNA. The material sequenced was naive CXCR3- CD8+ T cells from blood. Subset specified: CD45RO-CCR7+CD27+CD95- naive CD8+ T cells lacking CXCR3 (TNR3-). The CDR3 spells CATSTLSGTRPYEQYF.